This TCR beta chain was identified in a study of blood T cell repertoires in COVID-19. Study context: Acute and convalescent COVID-19 samples came from the United States, Italy and Spain.

V lost 5 bases and J lost 0, with 19 bases in between. CDR3 length: 18 amino acids. The germline CDR1 and CDR2 sequences are KGHDR and SFDVKD. Enrollees, about 18 to 89 years old, lived in about two dozen US areas. Clinical history reported by participants formed the basis on which cohorts were assigned. Original analysis: Estimation of nucleated cell counts relied on the amplification of reference gene primers. The table came from immunoSEQ multiplex PCR; TCRdb's copy has only in-frame clones and leaves some out. The DNA gave D and trimming, while V, J and clone size come from that table. The data hold about 170,000 clones, with around 82% observed a single time.

The sample consisted of PBMCs or T cells enriched from blood (not recorded which). This TCR came from a woman between 45 and 60 years old in a cohort exposed to, infected with or recovered from COVID-19 (not recorded which). The chain couples TRBV24-1 to TRBJ1-3; D may be TRBD1 (5 bases). CDR3 residues: CATSGTNPDIRSGNTIYF. As DNA, the CDR3 is TGTGCCACCAGTGGAACAAACCCGGACATCCGCTCTGGAAACACCATATATTTT.